This entry lists 6 T cell receptor beta chains sequenced from one sample in a study of T cell responses to AZD1222 COVID-19 vaccine. TCRdb's table, derived via immunoSEQ multiplex PCR, lists solely in-frame clones and lacks some. In the table there are under 150,000 clones, around 88% of which are singletons. This specimen consisted of peripheral blood, obtained on day 0 of MenACWY control vaccination. These receptors all come from an adult in good health.

The V gene is TRBV7-6, the J gene TRBJ2-7, with 7 bases fitting TRBD1. Per the germline V gene, CDR1 is SGHVS and CDR2 is FNYEAQ. The CDR3 totals 16 residues. V gave up 1 base and J gave up 1 base; unmatched junction bases: 7. CDR3 region: CASSLGLGTESYEQYF. CDR3 nucleotide sequence: TGTGCCAGCAGCTTAGGGCTCGGGACAGAGTCCTACGAGCAGTACTTC.

The sample holds one count of this clone. The chain joins TRBV2 to TRBJ2-3, with D possibly matching TRBD2 (6 bases). V was trimmed by 2 bases and J by 2 bases, leaving 11 bases between them. The germline V gene has CDR1 SNHLY and CDR2 FYNNEI. The CDR3 runs 15 residues. The CDR3 here is CASSEKDYYTDTQYF. CDR3 nucleotide sequence: TGTGCCAGCAGTGAAAAGGACTACTACACAGATACGCAGTATTTT.

This sequence joins TRBV6-5 and TRBJ2-1, with TRBD2 matching over 8 bases. Germline CDR1 reads MNHEY; CDR2 reads SVGAGI. Trimming cost V 4 bases and J 7 bases; bases outside gene matches: 12. There are 16 residues in the CDR3. The CDR3 protein is CASSSQGLANWNEQFF. The CDR3 DNA is TGTGCCAGCAGTTCTCAAGGACTAGCTAATTGGAATGAGCAGTTCTTC.

This chain uses TRBV5-5 with TRBJ2-5; perhaps TRBD2 as D (6 bases). V lost 1 base to trimming and J lost 2 bases, with 15 bases between them. From germline, CDR1 is SGHKS and CDR2 YYEKEE (reference sequence). The CDR3 sequence is 16 residues long. CDR3 amino acids: CASSLSAAGPQETQYF. The CDR3 DNA reads as TGTGCCAGCAGCTTGAGTGCCGCGGGACCACAAGAGACCCAGTACTTC.

The J gene is TRBJ2-3, the V gene TRBV5-1, with 9 bases matching TRBD2. Germline V gene data show CDR1 as SGHRS and CDR2 as YFSETQ. The V gene end was trimmed by 4 bases and the J gene end by 2 bases; junction bases not matched to a gene: 5. The CDR3 sequence is 15 residues long. CDR3 loop: CASSVSGRVTDTQYF. As DNA, the CDR3 is TGCGCCAGCAGCGTTAGCGGGAGAGTCACAGATACGCAGTATTTT.

The chain joins TRBV3-1 (or the pseudogene TRBV3-2) to TRBJ1-1; D is unclear. This CDR3 is built from 12 residues. V lost 1 base, J lost 4 bases, and 4 bases lay in between. In germline, CDR1 is LGHDT, CDR2 YNNKEL (reference sequence). The CDR3 bases are TGTGCCAGCAGCCAAGGGGTCACTGAAGCTTTCTTT. As protein: CASSQGVTEAFF.